Following are 13 T cell receptor beta chains from one sample sequenced in a study of human T cells and chemical hapten exposure (dated by TCRdb to about 2021). The time point tag for this specimen amounts to: pre-sensitization, week 0. Per the publication, the treatment or condition label means: therapeutic diphenylcyclopropenone sensitization with weekly scalp DPC. Receptor amplification or capture employed RACE. The sample was run on a NextSeq 500. The public reads were reanalyzed by TCRdb: fastp trimming at Q25, MiXCR alignment, in-frame beta chains only. Rows merge per CDR3 protein into single entries with the most common DNA and genes. Counted in this sample were 200,000 to 300,000 distinct CDR3 sequences; about 9% of them appeared once. In total, the top ten clones hold around 2.5% of the sample. The sequencing used whole blood, collected in connection with sensitization to the hapten diphenylcyclopropenone (DPC). The receptors come from a woman in her forties with alopecia areata. Some clones in this sample may be carry-over from other donors' samples.

This clonotype was detected only a few times. The V gene is TRBV7-8, the J gene TRBJ1-5; D gene ambiguous. The CDR3 totals 13 residues. Trimming left V 5 bases short and J 7 bases short, with 12 bases between. Germline V CDR1 and CDR2: SGHVS, FQNEAQ. The CDR3 loop reads CASSLISEQPQHF. CDR3 nucleotide sequence: TGTGCCAGCAGCCTCATCAGTGAACAGCCCCAGCATTTT.

This clonotype was counted only a few times. The CDR3 DNA reads TGTGCCAGCAAAAAGTCGGCTACAGATACGCAGTATTTT. Protein sequence: CASKKSATDTQYF. This chain links TRBV12-3 or TRBV12-4 with TRBJ2-3, with D uncertain. V dropped 7 bases and J dropped 3 bases, with 11 bases sitting between them. The CDR3 totals 13 residues.

This clonotype has only a few counts. CDR3 protein: CSARIPDGSQGYTF. CDR3 nucleotide sequence: TGCAGTGCTAGAATCCCGGACGGTTCACAGGGCTACACCTTC. The rearrangement links TRBV20-1 to TRBJ1-2; no clear D. CDR3 length equals 14 residues. Germline V lookup: CDR1 DFQATT, CDR2 SNEGSKA (reference sequence). Trimming left V 2 bases short and J 8 bases short, with 18 bases between.

The rearrangement uses TRBV7-6 and TRBJ2-7; D call uncertain. Germline V gene data show CDR1 as SGHVS and CDR2 as FNYEAQ. This CDR3 spans 13 amino acids. The V end lost 5 bases, the J end lost 2 bases, and 10 bases lay between the germline ends. The CDR3 coding sequence is TGTGCCAGCAGCCCCAATCCGGCCTACGAGCAGTACTTC. Protein: CASSPNPAYEQYF. Based on the CDR3 plus reference TRBV7-6 and TRBJ2-7, the full variable domain is GAGVSQSPRYKVTKRGQDVALRCDPISGHVSLYWYRQALGQGPEFLTYFNYEAQQDKSGLPNDRFSAERPEGSISTLTIQRTEQRDSAMYRCASSPNPAYEQYFGPGTRLTVT.

This clonotype was recorded a few times. The chain combines TRBV7-2 with TRBJ2-3, with D uncertain. In germline, CDR1 is SGHTA, CDR2 FQGNSA. V lost 0 bases and J 0 bases, leaving 10 bases between the germline ends. This CDR3 contains 16 residues. CDR3 coding DNA: TGTGCCAGCAGCTTAGCGCCCGGCACCAGCACAGATACGCAGTATTTT. It encodes CASSLAPGTSTDTQYF.

The V and J genes are TRBV4-2 and TRBJ2-1, with TRBD2 matching over 11 bases. This CDR3 comprises 15 residues. Germline CDR1 is LGHNA and CDR2 is YNFKEQ. V lost 8 bases and J lost 6; bases outside the gene matches: 9. The CDR3 spells CASGPLAGDLNEQFF. CDR3 bases: TGTGCCAGCGGACCACTAGCGGGAGATCTCAATGAGCAGTTCTTC.

This clonotype turned up a few times. V gene TRBV5-1 combines with J gene TRBJ1-1; D gene unclear. Germline loops: CDR1 SGHRS, CDR2 YFSETQ. The V end was cut by 2 bases, the J end by 0 bases, with 8 bases between. The length of the CDR3 is 14 residues. The CDR3 sequence is CASSFGRMNTEAFF. The CDR3 bases are TGCGCCAGCAGCTTCGGACGGATGAACACTGAAGCTTTCTTT.

This clonotype showed up just a few times. The chain recombines TRBV6-2 or TRBV6-3 with TRBJ2-1; 11 bases match TRBD2. The germline V gene has CDR1 MNHEY and CDR2 SVGEGT. With V trimmed by 6 bases and J by 3 bases, 16 bases remained unmatched. The CDR3 spans 19 residues. The CDR3 DNA reads as TGTGCCAGCAGCCGCCTACGGGTCACTAGCGGGAGATTCTACAATGAGCAGTTCTTC. Protein: CASSRLRVTSGRFYNEQFF.

This chain uses TRBV11-3 with TRBJ2-7, with 8 nucleotides matching TRBD1. CDR1 and CDR2 from the germline V gene are SGHNT and YENEEA. The CDR3 loop spans 16 amino acids. The J segment lost 2 bases and the V segment lost 2 bases, leaving 8 bases of the junction unmatched. The CDR3 spells CASSLTWTGNPYEQYF. The CDR3 region has the DNA TGTGCCAGCAGCTTAACATGGACAGGGAATCCCTACGAGCAGTACTTC. Full variable domain (outside the CDR3, taken from reference TRBV11-3 and TRBJ2-7): EAGVVQSPRYKIIEKKQPVAFWCNPISGHNTLYWYLQNLGQGPELLIRYENEEAVDDSQLPKDRFSAERLKGVDSTLKIQPAELGDSAVYLCASSLTWTGNPYEQYFGPGTRLTVT.

CDR3 residues: CAYPGPSATGELFF. CDR3 in DNA: TGTGCGTATCCCGGCCCTAGCGCCACCGGGGAGCTGTTTTTT. The chain employs TRBV25-1 and TRBJ2-2; possibly TRBD2 for D (6 bases). The CDR3 runs 14 residues. Germline V lookup: CDR1 MGHDK, CDR2 SYGVNS.

This clonotype was seen ten or more times. V is TRBV27 and J is TRBJ2-1, with D unresolved. Trimming removed 7 bases from V and 5 bases from J, with 24 bases in between. Germline CDR1 and CDR2: MNHEY and SMNVEV (reference sequence). This CDR3 is built from 17 residues. The CDR3 spells CASTPTTSGPQDNEQFF. CDR3 DNA sequence: TGTGCCAGCACCCCAACCACCTCCGGGCCGCAGGACAATGAGCAGTTCTTC.

This clonotype was seen a few times. In DNA, the CDR3 is TGTGCCAGCAAAAGGGAGGGGCAAGAGACCCAGTACTTC. Translated: CASKREGQETQYF. This sequence joins TRBV2 and TRBJ2-5; TRBD2 matches at 7 bases. J gave up 2 bases and V 7 bases, and 4 bases lay outside the gene matches. The germline gives CDR1 SNHLY, CDR2 FYNNEI. The CDR3 contains 13 residues.

This clonotype showed up just a few times. The chain uses TRBV12-3 or TRBV12-4 and TRBJ1-4; TRBD1 aligns across 8 bases. The CDR3 contains 14 residues. Losses at the gene ends were 4 bases for V and 7 bases for J; bases not matched to a gene: 5. The CDR3 sequence: CASSSHRGSEKLFF. CDR3 nucleotide sequence: TGTGCCAGCAGTTCCCACAGGGGGTCTGAAAAACTGTTTTTT.